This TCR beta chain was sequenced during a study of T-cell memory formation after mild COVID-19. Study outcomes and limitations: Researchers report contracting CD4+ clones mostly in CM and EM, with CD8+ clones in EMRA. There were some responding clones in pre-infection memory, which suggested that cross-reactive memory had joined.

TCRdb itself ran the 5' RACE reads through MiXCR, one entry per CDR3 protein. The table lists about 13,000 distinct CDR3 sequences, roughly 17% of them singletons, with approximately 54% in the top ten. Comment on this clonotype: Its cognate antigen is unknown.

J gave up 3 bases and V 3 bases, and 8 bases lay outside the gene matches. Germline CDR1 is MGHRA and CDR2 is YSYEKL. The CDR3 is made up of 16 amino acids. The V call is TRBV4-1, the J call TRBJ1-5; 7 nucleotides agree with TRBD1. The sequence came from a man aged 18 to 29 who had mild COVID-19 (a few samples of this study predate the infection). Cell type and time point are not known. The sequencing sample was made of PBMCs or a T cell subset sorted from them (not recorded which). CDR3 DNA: TGCGCCAGCAGCCATGTACAAGGGGGCCCCAATCAGCCCCAGCATTTT. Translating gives CASSHVQGGPNQPQHF.